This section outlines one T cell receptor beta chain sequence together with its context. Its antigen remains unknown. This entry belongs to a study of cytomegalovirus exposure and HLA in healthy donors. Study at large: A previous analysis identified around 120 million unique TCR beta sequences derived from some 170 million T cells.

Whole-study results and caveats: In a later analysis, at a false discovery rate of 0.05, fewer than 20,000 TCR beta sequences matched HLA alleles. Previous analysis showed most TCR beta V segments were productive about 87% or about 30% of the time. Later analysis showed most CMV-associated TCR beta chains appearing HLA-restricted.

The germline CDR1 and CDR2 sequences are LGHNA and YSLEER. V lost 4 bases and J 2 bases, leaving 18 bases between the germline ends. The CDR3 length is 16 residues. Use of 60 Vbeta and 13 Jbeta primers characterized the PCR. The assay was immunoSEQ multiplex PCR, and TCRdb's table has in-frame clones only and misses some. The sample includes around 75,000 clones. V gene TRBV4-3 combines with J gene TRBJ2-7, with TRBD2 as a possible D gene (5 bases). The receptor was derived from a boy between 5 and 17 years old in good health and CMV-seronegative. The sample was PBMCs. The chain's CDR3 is CASSRHRSSRTYEQYF. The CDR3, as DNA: TGCGCCAGCAGCCGCCATCGGTCTAGCAGGACCTACGAGCAGTACTTC.